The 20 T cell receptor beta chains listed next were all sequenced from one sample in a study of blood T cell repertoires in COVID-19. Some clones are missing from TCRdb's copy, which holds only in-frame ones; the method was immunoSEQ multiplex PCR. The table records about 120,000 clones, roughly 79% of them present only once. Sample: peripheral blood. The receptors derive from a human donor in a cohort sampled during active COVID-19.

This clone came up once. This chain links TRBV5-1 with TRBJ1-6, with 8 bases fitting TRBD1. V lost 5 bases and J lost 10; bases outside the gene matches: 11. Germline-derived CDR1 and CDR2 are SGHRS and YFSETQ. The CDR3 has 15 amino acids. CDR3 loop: CASRELRTGHSPLHF. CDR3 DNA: TGCGCCAGCAGGGAATTACGGACAGGGCACTCACCCCTCCACTTT.

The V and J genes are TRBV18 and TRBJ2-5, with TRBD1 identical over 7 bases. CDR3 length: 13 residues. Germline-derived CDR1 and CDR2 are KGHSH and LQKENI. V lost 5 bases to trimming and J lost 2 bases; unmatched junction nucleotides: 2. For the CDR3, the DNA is TGTGCCAGCTCAACGGGACAGCAAGAGACCCAGTACTTC. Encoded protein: CASSTGQQETQYF.

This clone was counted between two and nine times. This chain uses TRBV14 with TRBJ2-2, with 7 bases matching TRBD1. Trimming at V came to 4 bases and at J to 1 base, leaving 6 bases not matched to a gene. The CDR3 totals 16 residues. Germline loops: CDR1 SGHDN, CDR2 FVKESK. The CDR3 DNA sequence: TGTGCCAGCAGCCTCCTGGGACAGCTGAACACCGGGGAGCTGTTTTTT. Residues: CASSLLGQLNTGELFF.

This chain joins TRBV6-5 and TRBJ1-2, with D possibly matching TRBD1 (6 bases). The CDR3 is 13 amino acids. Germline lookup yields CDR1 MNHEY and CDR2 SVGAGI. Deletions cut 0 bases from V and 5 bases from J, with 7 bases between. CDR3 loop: CASSYSGTYGYTF. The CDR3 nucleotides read TGTGCCAGCAGTTACTCGGGGACATATGGCTACACCTTC.

This chain's CDR3 is CASSVGAMDTQYF. The CDR3, as DNA: TGTGCCAGCAGCGTAGGGGCCATGGATACGCAGTATTTT. The rearrangement uses TRBV9 and TRBJ2-3, with D unclear. Deletions cut 0 bases from V and 6 bases from J, with 8 bases between. This CDR3 region has 13 residues. CDR1 and CDR2 from the germline V gene are SGDLS and YYNGEE.

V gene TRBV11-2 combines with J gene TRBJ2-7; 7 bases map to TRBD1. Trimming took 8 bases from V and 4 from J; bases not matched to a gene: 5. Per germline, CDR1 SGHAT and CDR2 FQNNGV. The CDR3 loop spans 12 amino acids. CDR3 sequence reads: CASEPQGYEQYF. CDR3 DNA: TGTGCCAGCGAACCACAGGGGTACGAGCAGTACTTC.

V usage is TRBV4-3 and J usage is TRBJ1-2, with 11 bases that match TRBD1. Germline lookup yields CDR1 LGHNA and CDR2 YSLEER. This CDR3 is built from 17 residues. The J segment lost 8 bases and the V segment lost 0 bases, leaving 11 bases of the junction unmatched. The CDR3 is CASSQDEGDRGVGGYTF. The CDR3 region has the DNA TGCGCCAGCAGCCAAGATGAGGGGGACAGGGGGGTTGGGGGCTACACCTTC.

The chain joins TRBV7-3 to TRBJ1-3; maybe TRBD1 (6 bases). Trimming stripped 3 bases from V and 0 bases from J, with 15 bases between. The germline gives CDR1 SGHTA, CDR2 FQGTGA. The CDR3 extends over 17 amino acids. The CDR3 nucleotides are TGTGCCAGCAGCTTGTTAGGGGGACCGGACTCTGGAAACACCATATATTTT. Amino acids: CASSLLGGPDSGNTIYF.

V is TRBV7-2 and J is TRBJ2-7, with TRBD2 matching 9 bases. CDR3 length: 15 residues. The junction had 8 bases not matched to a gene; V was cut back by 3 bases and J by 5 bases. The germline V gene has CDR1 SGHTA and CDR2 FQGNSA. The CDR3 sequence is CASSFLSGGPHEQYF. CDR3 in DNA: TGTGCCAGCAGCTTTTTGAGCGGGGGGCCGCACGAGCAGTACTTC. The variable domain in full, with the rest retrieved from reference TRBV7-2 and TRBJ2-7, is GAGVSQSPSNKVTEKGKDVELRCDPISGHTALYWYRQSLGQGLEFLIYFQGNSAPDKSGLPSDRFSAERTGGSVSTLTIQRTQQEDSAVYLCASSFLSGGPHEQYFGPGTRLTVT.

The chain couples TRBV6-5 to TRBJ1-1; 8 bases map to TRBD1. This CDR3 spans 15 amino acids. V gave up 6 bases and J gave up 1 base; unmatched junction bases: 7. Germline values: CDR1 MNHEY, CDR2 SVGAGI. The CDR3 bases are TGTGCCAGCAGACTTGGACAGGGCGCGAACACTGAAGCTTTCTTT. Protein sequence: CASRLGQGANTEAFF.

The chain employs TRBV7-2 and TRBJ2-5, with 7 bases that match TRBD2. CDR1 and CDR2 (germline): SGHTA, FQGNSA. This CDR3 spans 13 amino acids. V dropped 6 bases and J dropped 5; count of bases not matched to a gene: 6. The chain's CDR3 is CASSGGGRETQYF. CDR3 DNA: TGTGCCAGCAGTGGGGGGGGAAGGGAGACCCAGTACTTC.

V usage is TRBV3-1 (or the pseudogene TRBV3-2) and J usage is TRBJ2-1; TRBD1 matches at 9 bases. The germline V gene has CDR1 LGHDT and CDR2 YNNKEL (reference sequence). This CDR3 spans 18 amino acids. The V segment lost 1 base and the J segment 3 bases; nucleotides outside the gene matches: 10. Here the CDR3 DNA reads TGTGCCAGCAGCCAAGGGACAGGGGTGGCGGTTTTCTACAATGAGCAGTTCTTC. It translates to CASSQGTGVAVFYNEQFF.

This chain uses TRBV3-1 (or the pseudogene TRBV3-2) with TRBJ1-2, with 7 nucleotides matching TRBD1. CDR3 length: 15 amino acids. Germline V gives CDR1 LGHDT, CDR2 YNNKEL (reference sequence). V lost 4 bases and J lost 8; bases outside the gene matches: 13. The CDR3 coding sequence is TGTGCCAGCAGCCCCCGGGACAGAGGATGGGGGGGCTACACCTTC. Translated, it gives CASSPRDRGWGGYTF.

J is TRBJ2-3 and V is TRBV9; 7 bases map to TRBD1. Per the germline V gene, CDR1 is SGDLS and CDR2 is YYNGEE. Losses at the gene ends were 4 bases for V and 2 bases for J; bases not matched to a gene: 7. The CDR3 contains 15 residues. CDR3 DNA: TGTGCCAGCAGCCAGGGGGACAGACCCACAGATACGCAGTATTTT. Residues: CASSQGDRPTDTQYF.

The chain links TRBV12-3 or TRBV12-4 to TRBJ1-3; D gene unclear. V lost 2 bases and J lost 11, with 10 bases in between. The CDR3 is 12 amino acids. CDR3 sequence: CASSLSVVPIYF. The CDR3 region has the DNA TGTGCCAGCAGTTTATCGGTGGTCCCCATATATTTT.

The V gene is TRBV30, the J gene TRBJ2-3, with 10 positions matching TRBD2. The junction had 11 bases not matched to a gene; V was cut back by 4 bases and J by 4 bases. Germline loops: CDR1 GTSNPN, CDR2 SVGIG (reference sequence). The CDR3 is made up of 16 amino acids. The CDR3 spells CAWNGAGGRSPDTQYF. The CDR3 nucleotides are TGTGCCTGGAATGGAGCGGGAGGGCGCAGTCCAGATACGCAGTATTTT.

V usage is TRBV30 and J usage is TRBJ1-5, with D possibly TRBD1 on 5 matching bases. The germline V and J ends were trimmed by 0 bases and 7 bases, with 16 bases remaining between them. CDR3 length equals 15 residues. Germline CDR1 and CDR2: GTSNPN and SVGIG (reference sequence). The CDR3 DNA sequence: TGTGCCTGGAGTGTTGGGGGGAGGTCAGGGCAGCCCCAGCATTTT. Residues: CAWSVGGRSGQPQHF.

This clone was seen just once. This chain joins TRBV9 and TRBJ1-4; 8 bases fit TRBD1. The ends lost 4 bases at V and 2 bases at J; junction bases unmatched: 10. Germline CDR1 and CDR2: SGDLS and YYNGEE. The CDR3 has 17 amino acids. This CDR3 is CASSKDDRGWTNEKLFF. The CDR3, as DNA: TGTGCCAGCAGCAAAGACGACAGGGGTTGGACTAATGAAAAACTGTTTTTT.

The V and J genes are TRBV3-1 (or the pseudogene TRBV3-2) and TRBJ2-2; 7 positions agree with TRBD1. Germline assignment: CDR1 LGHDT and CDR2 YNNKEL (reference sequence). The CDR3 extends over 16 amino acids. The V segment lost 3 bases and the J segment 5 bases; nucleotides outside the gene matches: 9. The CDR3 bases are TGTGCCAGCAGCCACCGACAGGGTGGGCGGACCGGGGAGCTGTTTTTT. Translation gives CASSHRQGGRTGELFF.

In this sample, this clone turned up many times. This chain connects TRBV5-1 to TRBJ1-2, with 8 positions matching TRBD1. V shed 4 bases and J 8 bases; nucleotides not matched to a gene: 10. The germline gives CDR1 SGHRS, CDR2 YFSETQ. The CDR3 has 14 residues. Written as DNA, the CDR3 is TGCGCCAGCAGCCTTTCGACAGGGGTCGACGGCTACACCTTC. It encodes CASSLSTGVDGYTF. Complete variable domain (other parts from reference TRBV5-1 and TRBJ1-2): KAGVTQTPRYLIKTRGQQVTLSCSPISGHRSVSWYQQTPGQGLQFLFEYFSETQRNKGNFPGRFSGRQFSNSRSEMNVSTLELGDSALYLCASSLSTGVDGYTFGSGTRLTVV.